The present entry profiles one T cell receptor (beta chain) with its context. Its antigen is unknown. Per-base qualities were not stored, and no clone one base away is much larger. This sample was included in a study of shared clonotypes between healthy human individuals (dated by TCRdb to 2018 to 2020). For context, the study as a whole: Two women and a few men aged 18 to 49 years were included in the cohort. Between about 0.94 and 10 billion PBMCs per donor were obtained by leukapheresis. Different laboratories and diverse techniques were used to prepare libraries and sequence TCR repertoires, to increase sequencing depth and limit assay-specific biases. To estimate repertoire size and how much clonotype sharing occurs between individuals, the study deeply sequenced the blood TCR repertoires of 4 to 6 healthy adults. What the work shows at the level of the full study, not this receptor alone: Because the study included only a small number of donors, the genetic and exposure-history diversity represented was limited. Based on pairwise subsampling, the degree of clonotype sharing among donors was expected to be affected by sequencing depth. Only blood was sampled, and tissue TCR repertoires likely differ from those in blood.

CDR1 and CDR2, per the germline V gene, are SGHTA and FQGNSA. V has 2 bases trimmed and J has 11 bases trimmed; junction bases matching no gene number 1. Measured from the cysteine to the phenylalanine, the CDR3 is 11 residues long. Here the CDR3 DNA is all that survives: 33 bases in frame from base 1. Using the deep immunoSEQ assay, TCR CDR3 regions were amplified from genomic DNA by multiplex PCR. Extracted genomic DNA from each cell subset was distributed evenly across all wells of several immunoSEQ 96-well plates, and each plate was treated as a replicate. For unsorted PBMC, roughly 330 ng genomic DNA, equal to around 30,000 T cell genomes, was loaded into each replicate PCR. Unsorted PBMC genomic DNA was sequenced across ten immunoSEQ deep assay plates. Purified libraries were quantified with a Qubit 3.0 fluorometer, sized on a Bioanalyzer 2100, and re-quantified with the KAPA Library Quantification kit. Every immunoSEQ 96-well plate was sequenced on a dedicated single-read 150-cycle Illumina NextSeq 550 flow cell. The paper's processing steps were these. The immunoSEQ output contained only junctional sequences without quality scores, so filtering could not match that applied to full-length reads. Sequences were annotated with PyIR, a Python wrapper for IgBLAST v1.9, using IMGT germline references to assign V/J genes and CDR3. Reads with weak V/J assignments (E-value above 1e-6), missing CDR3, stop codons, out-of-frame junctions, or ambiguous translated residues were removed. V3J clonotypes were defined as sequences sharing the same inferred V gene, J gene, and CDR3 amino acid sequence. The percentage overlap between two repertoires was calculated by dividing the number of shared unique clonotypes by the size of the smaller repertoire. Richness of each repertoire was evaluated using RTK rarefaction, the Chao1 estimator, and Recon v2.1 estimates of unobserved clonotypes. TCRdb obtained this table from immuneACCESS and retained in-frame rearrangements with V and J assigned. These tables miss some clones; where compared with another copy, unresolved V genes account for less than half of the shortfall, and the remainder is unexplained. V and J calls plus clone size are reproduced from that table; the DNA served to infer D and trimming. The sample table holds around 440,000 clones, of which over 60% were seen once. Jointly, the top ten make up approximately 12% of the sample.

Healthy HIV-negative adults with no recently reported acute infections or vaccinations were included as donors. Every donor was a Caucasian adult living in Nashville, Tennessee, USA. For unsorted samples, about 90 million PBMCs were counted and genomic DNA was extracted with the QIAamp DNA Blood Mini kit. Blood was collected by leukapheresis, and PBMCs were isolated by Ficoll-Histopaque density gradient centrifugation and then cryopreserved in liquid nitrogen vapor phase. The chain was built from TRBV7-2 and TRBJ2-3; 7 middle bases align to TRBD2. Sequencing was carried out using PBMCs. The clonotype originates from a middle-aged woman in good health. Some clones in this sample may be carry-over from other donors' samples. The CDR3 protein sequence reads: CASSLLAVQYF. In nucleotides, the sequence is TGTGCCAGCAGCTTACTAGCGGTGCAGTATTTT.